Given below is one T cell receptor beta chain in context. The antigen remains unidentified. Sequenced by immunoSEQ multiplex PCR; TCRdb stores in-frame clones only, minus some. The top ten hold approximately 2.1% of the sample, which has 140,000 or so clones, about 91% seen once. These data come from a study of T cell responses to AZD1222 COVID-19 vaccine. Overall study findings and caveats: Just a handful of AZD1222 recipients were seropositive at baseline. Distributed over spike, vaccine-associated CD4 TCRs predominated at 160-218 and 743-854.

Trimming cost V 4 bases and J 4 bases; bases outside gene matches: 9. The CDR3 runs to 16 residues. Germline V lookup: CDR1 LNHDA, CDR2 SQIVND (reference sequence). The rearrangement joins TRBV19 to TRBJ1-1; 10 nucleotides align to TRBD1. The clonotype comes from an adult in good health. The sample here was peripheral blood, taken on day 0 of AZD1222 vaccination. In DNA form, the CDR3 reads TGTGCCAGTAGTACCCTAGATGGACAGGGGGGCACTGAAGCTTTCTTT. As protein: CASSTLDGQGGTEAFF.